This TCR beta chain came from a study of a mutant IDH1 vaccine in newly diagnosed glioma. This table comes from immunoSEQ multiplex PCR, and its TCRdb copy is limited to in-frame clones, with some not included. The table records about 56,000 clones, approximately 75% of them present only once. As concerns this clone: As yet, its antigen is unknown.

The time point denotes: week 47, end of study. Alongside topical imiquimod, each dose of vaccine comprised 300 ug of mutant IDH1 20-mer peptide. During weeks 1, 3, 5, 7, 11, 15, 19 and 23, patients received eight vaccinations. Trimming removed 4 bases at V and 7 bases at J, with 11 bases between. The CDR3 extends over 13 amino acids. Germline CDR1 reads SGDLS; CDR2 reads YYNGEE. Whole-study results and caveats: Vaccine-induced immune responses occurred in 93.3% of patients.

This TCR came from a man aged 50-60 years with glioma. The source was PBMCs, collected from a glioma patient whose treatment included an IDH1 peptide vaccine. The chain joins TRBV9 to TRBJ2-2; D is possibly TRBD1 (5 bases). The CDR3 reads CASSTQGNGELFF. The CDR3 nucleotides read TGTGCCAGCAGCACCCAGGGCAACGGGGAGCTGTTTTTT. Full variable domain (outside the CDR3, taken from reference TRBV9 and TRBJ2-2): DSGVTQTPKHLITATGQRVTLRCSPRSGDLSVYWYQQSLDQGLQFLIQYYNGEERAKGNILERFSAQQFPDLHSELNLSSLELGDSALYFCASSTQGNGELFFGEGSRLTVL.